This T cell receptor (beta chain) was retrieved from a study of CD8 T cells in Susac syndrome. Reverse transcription of roughly 0.45 to 1 ug RNA used random hexamers. In TCRdb, the immunoSEQ multiplex PCR reads were re-called with MiXCR into one record per CDR3 protein. In the table there are approximately 100,000 distinct CDR3 sequences, approximately 91% of which are singletons. CDR3 length: 11 amino acids. The V end lost 7 bases, the J end lost 3 bases, and 10 bases lay between the germline ends. Germline V gene data show CDR1 as DFQATT and CDR2 as SNEGSKA (reference sequence). This clonotype has only one observation.

The sequence was collected from a human donor in good health. What was sequenced was CD4+ T cells from PBMCs. This sequence joins TRBV20-1 and TRBJ2-7, with D possibly being TRBD1 (7 bases). As DNA, the CDR3 is TGCAGTGTTCAGGGGGGCTACGAGCAGTACTTC. It is translated as CSVQGGYEQYF.